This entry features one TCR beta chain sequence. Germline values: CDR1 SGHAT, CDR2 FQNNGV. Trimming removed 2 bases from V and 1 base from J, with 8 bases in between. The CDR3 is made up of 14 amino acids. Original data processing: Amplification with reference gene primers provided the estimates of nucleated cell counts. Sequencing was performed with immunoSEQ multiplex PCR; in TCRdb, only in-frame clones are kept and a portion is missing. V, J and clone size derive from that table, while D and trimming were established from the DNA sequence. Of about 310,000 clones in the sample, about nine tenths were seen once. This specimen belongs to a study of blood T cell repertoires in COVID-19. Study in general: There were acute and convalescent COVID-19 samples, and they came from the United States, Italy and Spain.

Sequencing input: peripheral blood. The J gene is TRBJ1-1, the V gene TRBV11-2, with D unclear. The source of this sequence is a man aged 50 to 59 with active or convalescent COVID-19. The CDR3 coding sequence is TGTGCCAGCAGCTTATCACTGTCGAACACTGAAGCTTTCTTT. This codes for CASSLSLSNTEAFF. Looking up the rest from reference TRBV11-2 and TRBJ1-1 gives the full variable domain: EAGVAQSPRYKIIEKRQSVAFWCNPISGHATLYWYQQILGQGPKLLIQFQNNGVVDDSQLPKDRFSAERLKGVDSTLKIQPAKLEDSAVYLCASSLSLSNTEAFFGQGTRLTVV.